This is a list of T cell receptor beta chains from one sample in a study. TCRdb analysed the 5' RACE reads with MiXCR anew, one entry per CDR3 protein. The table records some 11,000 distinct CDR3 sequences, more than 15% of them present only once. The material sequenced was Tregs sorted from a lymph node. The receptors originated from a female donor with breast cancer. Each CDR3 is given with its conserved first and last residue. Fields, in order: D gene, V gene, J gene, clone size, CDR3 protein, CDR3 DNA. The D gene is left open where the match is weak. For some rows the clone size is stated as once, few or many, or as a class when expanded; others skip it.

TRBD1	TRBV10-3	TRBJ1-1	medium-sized	CAISNRGNTEAFF	TGTGCCATCAGCAACAGGGGGAACACTGAAGCTTTCTTT
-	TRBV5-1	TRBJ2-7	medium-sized	CASSSLGSVSSYEQYF	TGCGCCAGCAGCTCCCTCGGGTCCGTCAGCTCCTACGAGCAGTACTTC
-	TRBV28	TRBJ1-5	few	CASSLMHQPQHF	TGTGCCAGCAGTTTAATGCATCAGCCCCAGCATTTT
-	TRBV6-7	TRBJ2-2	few	CASSYPGLAGATHVAPGSCFF	-
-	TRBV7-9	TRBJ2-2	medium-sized	CASSAAANTGELFF	TGTGCCAGCAGCGCAGCCGCGAACACCGGGGAGCTGTTTTTT
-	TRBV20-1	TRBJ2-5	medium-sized	CSAPHAPRQETQYF	TGCAGTGCTCCCCACGCTCCCCGTCAAGAGACCCAGTACTTC
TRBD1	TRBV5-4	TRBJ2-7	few	CASSLASQGAYEQYF	TGTGCCAGCAGCTTGGCCTCACAGGGGGCCTACGAGCAGTACTTC
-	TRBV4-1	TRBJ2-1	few	CASSPEETSSYNEQFF	TGCGCCAGCAGCCCAGAGGAGACAAGCTCCTACAATGAGCAGTTCTTC
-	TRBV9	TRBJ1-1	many	CASSERSGSSTEAFF	TGTGCCAGCAGCGAGCGGTCAGGGTCTAGCACTGAAGCTTTCTTT
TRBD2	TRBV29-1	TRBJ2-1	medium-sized	CSAAGGRAIMSEQFF	TGCAGCGCGGCCGGTGGGAGGGCTATAATGTCTGAGCAGTTCTTC
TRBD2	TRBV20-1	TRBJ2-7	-	CMVREGQLYEQYF	TGCATGGTGCGGGAGGGCCAGTTGTACGAGCAGTACTTC
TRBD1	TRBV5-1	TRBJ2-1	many	CASSLGGVYNEQFF	TGCGCCAGCAGCTTAGGGGGCGTCTACAATGAGCAGTTCTTC
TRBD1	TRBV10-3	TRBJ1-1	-	CAITSGQGNTEAFF	TGTGCCATCACCTCGGGACAGGGCAACACTGAAGCTTTCTTT
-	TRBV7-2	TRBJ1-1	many	CASSSGENTEAFF	TGTGCCAGCAGCTCGGGGGAGAACACTGAAGCTTTCTTT
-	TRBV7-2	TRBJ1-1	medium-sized	CASSPHPRGPEAFF	TGTGCCAGCAGCCCCCACCCCCGGGGTCCTGAAGCTTTCTTT
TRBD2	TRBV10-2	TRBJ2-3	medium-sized	CASSGTSGLKADTQYF	TGCGCCAGCAGTGGGACTAGCGGACTCAAGGCAGATACGCAGTATTTT
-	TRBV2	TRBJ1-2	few	CASSIQGGGYGYTF	TGTGCCAGCAGTATACAGGGTGGAGGCTATGGCTACACCTTC
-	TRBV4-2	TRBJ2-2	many	CASSSGVANTGELFF	TGTGCCAGCAGTTCCGGGGTAGCGAACACCGGGGAGCTGTTTTTT
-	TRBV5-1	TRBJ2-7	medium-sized	CASSLADLRDEQYF	TGCGCCAGCAGCTTAGCGGATCTAAGGGACGAGCAGTACTTC
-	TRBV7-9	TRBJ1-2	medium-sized	CASSLDLDYYGYTF	TGTGCCAGCAGCTTAGACTTGGACTACTATGGCTACACCTTC
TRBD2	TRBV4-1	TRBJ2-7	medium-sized	CASSQTLGLALGEQYF	TGCGCCAGCAGCCAAACCCTCGGACTAGCGTTGGGGGAGCAGTACTTC
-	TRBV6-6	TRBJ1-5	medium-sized	CASSYGHSNQPQHF	TGTGCCAGCAGTTACGGGCATAGCAATCAGCCCCAGCATTTT
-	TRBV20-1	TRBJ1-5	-	CSAREVGRKPQHF	TGCAGTGCTAGAGAGGTGGGGCGAAAGCCCCAGCATTTT
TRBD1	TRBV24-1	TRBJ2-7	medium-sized	CATSEGETGKSYEQYF	TGTGCCACCAGTGAGGGGGAGACAGGGAAGAGCTACGAGCAGTACTTC
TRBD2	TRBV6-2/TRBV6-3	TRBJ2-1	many	CASRDSGYYNEQFF	TGTGCCAGCAGGGATAGCGGGTACTACAATGAGCAGTTCTTC
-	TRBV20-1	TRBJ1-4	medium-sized	CSARDWGGGEKLFF	TGCAGTGCTAGGGACTGGGGGGGTGGTGAAAAACTGTTTTTT
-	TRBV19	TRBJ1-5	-	CASRGGGAGQPQHF	TGTGCCAGTAGGGGAGGGGGGGCTGGCCAGCCCCAGCATTTT
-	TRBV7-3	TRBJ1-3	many	CASSSTGSGNTIYF	TGTGCCAGCAGCTCCACAGGGTCTGGAAACACCATATATTTT
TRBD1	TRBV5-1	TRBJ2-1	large	CASSQEQGARVNEQFF	TGCGCCAGCAGCCAGGAACAGGGGGCTAGGGTGAATGAGCAGTTCTTC
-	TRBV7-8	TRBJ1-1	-	CASSHPEARGTEAFF	TGTGCCAGCAGCCACCCGGAGGCGCGGGGGACTGAAGCTTTCTTT
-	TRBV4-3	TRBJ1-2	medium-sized	CASSQELGGSGGYTF	TGCGCCAGCAGCCAAGAACTTGGAGGGAGTGGGGGCTACACCTTC
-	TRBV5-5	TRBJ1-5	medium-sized	CASSSSSFNSNQPQHF	TGTGCCAGCAGCTCTTCATCCTTCAATAGCAATCAGCCCCAGCATTTT
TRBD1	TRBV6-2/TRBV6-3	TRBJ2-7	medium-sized	CASRTGYYEQYF	TGTGCCAGCAGGACAGGGTACTACGAGCAGTACTTC
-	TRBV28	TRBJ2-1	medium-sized	CASGGGGGRVLGNEQFF	TGTGCCAGCGGAGGGGGCGGCGGGAGAGTATTGGGCAATGAGCAGTTCTTC
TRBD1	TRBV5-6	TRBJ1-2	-	CASSSLSLLTGGIGYTF	TGTGCCAGCAGCTCCCTCTCTCTCCTGACAGGGGGCATTGGCTACACCTTC
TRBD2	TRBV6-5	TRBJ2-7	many	CASSPGGFRRYEQYF	TGTGCCAGCAGCCCGGGGGGATTTCGACGCTACGAGCAGTACTTC
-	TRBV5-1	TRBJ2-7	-	CASGVGGNSYEQYF	TGCGCCAGCGGGGTAGGGGGGAACTCCTACGAGCAGTACTTC
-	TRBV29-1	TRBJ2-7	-	CSVEAGYEQHF	TGCAGCGTTGAAGCAGGCTACGAGCAGCACTTC